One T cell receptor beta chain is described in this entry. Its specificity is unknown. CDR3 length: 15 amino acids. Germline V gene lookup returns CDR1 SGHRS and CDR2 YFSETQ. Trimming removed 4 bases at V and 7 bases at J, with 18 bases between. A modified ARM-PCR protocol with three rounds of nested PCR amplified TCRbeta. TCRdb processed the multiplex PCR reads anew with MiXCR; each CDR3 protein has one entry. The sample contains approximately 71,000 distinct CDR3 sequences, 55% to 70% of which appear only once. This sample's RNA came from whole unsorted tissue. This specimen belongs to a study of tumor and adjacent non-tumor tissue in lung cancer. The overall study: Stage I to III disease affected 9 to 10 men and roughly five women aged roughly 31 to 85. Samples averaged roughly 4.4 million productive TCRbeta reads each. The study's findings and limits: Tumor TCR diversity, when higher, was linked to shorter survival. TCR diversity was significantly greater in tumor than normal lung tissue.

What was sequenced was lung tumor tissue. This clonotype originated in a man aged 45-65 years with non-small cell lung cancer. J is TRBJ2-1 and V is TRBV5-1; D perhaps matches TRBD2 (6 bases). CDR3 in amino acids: CASSRTVGSANEQFF. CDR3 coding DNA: TGCGCCAGCAGCCGGACTGTCGGGAGTGCAAATGAGCAGTTCTTC.